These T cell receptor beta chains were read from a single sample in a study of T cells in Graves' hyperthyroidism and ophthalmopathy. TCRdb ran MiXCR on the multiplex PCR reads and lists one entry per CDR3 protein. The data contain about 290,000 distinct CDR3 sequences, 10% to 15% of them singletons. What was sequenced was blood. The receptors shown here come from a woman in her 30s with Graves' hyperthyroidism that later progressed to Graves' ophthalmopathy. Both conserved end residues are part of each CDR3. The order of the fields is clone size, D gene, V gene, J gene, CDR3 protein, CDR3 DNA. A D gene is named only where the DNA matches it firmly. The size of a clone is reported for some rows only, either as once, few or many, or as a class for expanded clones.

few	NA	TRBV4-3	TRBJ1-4	CASSQSNVNEKLFF	TGCGCCAGCAGCCAATCCAACGTGAATGAAAAACTGTTTTTT
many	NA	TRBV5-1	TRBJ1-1	CASSAQDSTEAFF	TGCGCCAGCAGCGCTCAGGATAGCACTGAAGCTTTCTTT
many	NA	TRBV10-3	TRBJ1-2	CASDGGGDGYTF	TGTGCATCAGATGGGGGGGGAGATGGCTACACCTTC
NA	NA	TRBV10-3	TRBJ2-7	CAPPTGIFYEQYF	TGTGCCCCACCTACAGGGATTTTCTACGAGCAGTACTTC
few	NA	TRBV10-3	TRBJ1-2	CAISEIGLSGYTF	TGTGCCATCAGTGAGATAGGTTTAAGCGGCTACACCTTC
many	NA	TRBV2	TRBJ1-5	CASSGEGGQQPQHF	TGTGCCAGCAGTGGTGAGGGGGGGCAGCAGCCCCAGCATTTT
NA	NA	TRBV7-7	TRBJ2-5	CASSPLTGGKRSETQYF	TGTGCTAGCAGCCCACTGACTGGGGGAAAGAGGTCAGAGACCCAGTACTTC
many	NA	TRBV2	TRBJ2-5	CASSNRVSETQYF	TGTGCCAGCAGCAACAGGGTTAGCGAGACCCAGTACTTC
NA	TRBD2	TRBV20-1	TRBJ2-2	CSAREVEGRETGELFF	TGCAGTGCTAGAGAGGTTGAAGGGCGGGAGACCGGGGAGCTGTTTTTT
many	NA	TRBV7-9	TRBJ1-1	CASSPPGSHPEAFF	TGTGCCAGCAGCCCGCCGGGGTCCCATCCAGAAGCTTTCTTT
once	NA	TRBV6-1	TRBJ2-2	CASRRGENTGELLF	TGTGCCAGCAGGAGAGGAGAAAACACCGGGGAGCTGCTTTTT
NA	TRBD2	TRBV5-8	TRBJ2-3	CASSTGLATDTQYF	TGTGCCAGCAGCACGGGACTAGCAACAGATACGCAGTATTTT
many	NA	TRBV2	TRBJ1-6	CASRPRVLGSPLHF	TGTGCCAGCAGGCCCAGGGTTCTTGGGTCACCCCTCCACTTT
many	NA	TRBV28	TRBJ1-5	CASSTRDRPNQPQHF	TGTGCCAGCAGTACACGGGACCGCCCCAATCAGCCCCAGCATTTT
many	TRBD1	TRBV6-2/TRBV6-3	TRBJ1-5	CASSFGQGGIQPQHF	TGTGCCAGCAGTTTTGGACAGGGTGGGATTCAGCCCCAGCATTTT
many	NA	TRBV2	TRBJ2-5	CASRGSGNQETQYF	TGTGCCAGCAGGGGCTCGGGGAACCAAGAGACCCAGTACTTC
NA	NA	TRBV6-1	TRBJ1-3	CASIQGSSGNTIYF	TGTGCCAGCATCCAAGGGAGCTCTGGAAACACCATATATTTT
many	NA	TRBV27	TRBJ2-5	CASSSGDQETQYF	TGTGCCAGCAGTTCGGGAGACCAAGAGACCCAGTACTTC
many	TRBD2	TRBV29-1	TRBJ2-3	CSVEAAGVGGWGTDTQYF	TGCAGCGTTGAGGCGGCGGGAGTGGGGGGATGGGGCACAGATACGCAGTATTTT
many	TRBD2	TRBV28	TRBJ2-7	CASQKKEAGGPYEQYF	TGTGCCAGCCAAAAGAAGGAGGCGGGAGGGCCTTACGAGCAGTACTTC
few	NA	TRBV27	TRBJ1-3	CASSPRRGNTIYF	TGTGCCAGCAGTCCCCGGCGTGGAAACACCATATATTTT
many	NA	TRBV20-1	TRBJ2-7	CSANRDPGNEQYF	TGCAGTGCTAACCGGGACCCAGGTAACGAGCAGTACTTC
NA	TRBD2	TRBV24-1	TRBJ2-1	CATSDFGRELYDEQFF	TGTGCCACCAGTGATTTTGGGCGGGAGCTCTACGATGAGCAGTTCTTC
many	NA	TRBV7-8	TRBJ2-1	CASSLDGGRYNEQFF	TGTGCCAGCAGCTTAGACGGGGGCCGTTACAATGAGCAGTTCTTC
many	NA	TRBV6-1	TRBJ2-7	CASSREAGQTYEQYF	TGTGCCAGCAGTCGTGAGGCAGGCCAGACCTACGAGCAGTACTTC
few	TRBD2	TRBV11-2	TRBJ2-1	CASSLGLVFITTSGMYEQFF	TGTGCCAGCAGCTTAGGGCTTGTCTTTATTACGACTAGCGGGATGTATGAGCAGTTCTTC
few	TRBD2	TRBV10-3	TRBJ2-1	CAISGRLAGERNEQFF	TGTGCCATCAGTGGGCGACTAGCGGGAGAAAGGAATGAGCAGTTCTTC
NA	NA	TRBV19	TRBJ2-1	CASTGRARNEQFF	TGTGCCAGTACGGGCAGGGCCAGAAATGAGCAGTTCTTC
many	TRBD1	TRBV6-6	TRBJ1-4	CASSYSGTGGPLGEKLFF	TGTGCCAGCAGTTACTCAGGAACAGGGGGACCCCTGGGTGAAAAACTGTTTTTT
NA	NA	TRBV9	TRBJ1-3	CASSNTEGHIYF	TGTGCCAGCAGCAACACGGAAGGTCACATATATTTT
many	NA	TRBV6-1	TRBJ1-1	CASSERQFMNTEAFF	TGTGCCAGCAGTGAAAGACAGTTCATGAACACTGAAGCTTTCTTT
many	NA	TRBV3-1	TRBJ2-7	CASSGKESAGLHSYEQYF	TGTGCCAGCAGCGGAAAAGAATCGGCGGGGCTTCACTCCTACGAGCAGTACTTC
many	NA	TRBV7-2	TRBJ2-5	CASSLWGTAQETQYF	TGTGCCAGCAGCTTATGGGGTACAGCCCAAGAGACCCAGTACTTC
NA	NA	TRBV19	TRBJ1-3	CASSIDTTYSGNTIYF	TGTGCCAGTAGTATCGACACCACTTACTCTGGAAACACCATATATTTT
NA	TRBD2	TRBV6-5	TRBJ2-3	CASSYSVAGADLSTDTQYF	TGTGCCAGCAGTTACTCGGTAGCGGGAGCAGATCTAAGCACAGATACGCAGTATTTT
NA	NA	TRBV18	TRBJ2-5	CASSPRQETQNF	TGTGCCAGCTCACCGCGGCAAGAGACCCAGAACTTC
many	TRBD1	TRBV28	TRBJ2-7	CASTGQGSHEQYF	TGTGCCAGCACCGGACAGGGTTCCCACGAGCAGTACTTC
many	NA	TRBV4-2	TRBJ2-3	CASSQDPGLTDTQYF	TGTGCCAGCAGCCAAGATCCTGGGCTCACAGATACGCAGTATTTT
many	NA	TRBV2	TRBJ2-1	CASSEVVVEQFF	TGTGCCAGCAGTGAAGTGGTGGTAGAGCAGTTCTTC
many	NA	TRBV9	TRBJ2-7	CASSVGGDSYEQYF	TGTGCCAGCAGCGTAGGAGGGGACTCCTACGAGCAGTACTTC
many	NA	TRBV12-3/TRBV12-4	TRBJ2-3	CASSFPGTSTDTQYF	TGTGCCAGCAGTTTCCCAGGGACTAGCACAGATACGCAGTATTTT
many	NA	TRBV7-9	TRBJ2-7	CASSLAPGLQYF	TGTGCCAGCAGCTTAGCGCCTGGGTTGCAGTACTTC
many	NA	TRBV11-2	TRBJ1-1	CASSPTTRNTEAFF	TGTGCCAGCAGCCCCACGACGAGGAACACTGAAGCTTTCTTT
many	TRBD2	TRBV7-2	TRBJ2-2	CASSIASGSFNTGELFF	TGTGCCAGCAGCATCGCTAGCGGGAGTTTTAACACCGGGGAGCTGTTTTTT
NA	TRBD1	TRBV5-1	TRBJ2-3	CASSTGQSVDTQYF	TGCGCCAGCAGCACGGGACAGTCTGTAGATACGCAGTATTTT
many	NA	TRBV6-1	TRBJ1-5	CASSESIGQPQHF	TGTGCCAGCAGTGAATCGATCGGGCAGCCCCAGCATTTT
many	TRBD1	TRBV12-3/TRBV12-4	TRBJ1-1	CASTGTGGLTEAFF	TGTGCCAGCACCGGGACAGGGGGCCTCACTGAAGCTTTCTTT
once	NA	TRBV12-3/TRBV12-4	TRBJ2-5	CASSLGAPNIETQYF	TGTGCCAGCAGTTTAGGGGCACCGAATATAGAGACCCAGTACTTC
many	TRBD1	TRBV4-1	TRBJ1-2	CASSHADRGGYTF	TGCGCCAGCAGCCATGCGGACAGGGGCGGCTACACCTTC
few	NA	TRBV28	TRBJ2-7	CASVRGGAVYEQYF	TGTGCCAGCGTTAGAGGGGGGGCTGTATACGAGCAGTACTTC
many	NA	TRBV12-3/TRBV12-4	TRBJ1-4	CASSPRRGTNEKLFF	TGTGCCAGCAGTCCTAGGCGGGGAACTAATGAAAAACTGTTTTTT
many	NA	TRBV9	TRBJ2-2	CASSVVYKEVFTGELFF	TGTGCCAGCAGCGTAGTATATAAGGAGGTTTTCACCGGGGAGCTGTTTTTT
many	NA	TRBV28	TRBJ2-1	CASSEVGGGGTYNEQFF	TGTGCCAGCAGTGAAGTCGGTGGGGGTGGCACCTACAATGAGCAGTTCTTC
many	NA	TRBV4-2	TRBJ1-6	CASSQDLVGSSPLHF	TGTGCCAGCAGCCAAGATTTAGTGGGCAGTTCACCCCTCCACTTT
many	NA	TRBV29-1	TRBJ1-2	CSVEVWDGPYGYTF	TGCAGCGTTGAAGTGTGGGACGGCCCCTATGGCTACACCTTC
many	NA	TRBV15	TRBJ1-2	CATSRGTGPYGYTF	TGTGCCACCAGCAGAGGAACAGGCCCCTATGGCTACACCTTC